The clone carrying this T cell receptor beta chain was seen ten or more times. Profiling that covered TCR beta VDJ and CDR3 relied on genomic DNA as its template. TCRdb redid the calling of the reads with MiXCR, one entry per CDR3 protein. The sample carries approximately 98,000 distinct CDR3 sequences, roughly two thirds recorded once. This specimen belongs to a study of CD8+CD57+ T cells in acquired aplastic anemia. Study summary: Sorting CD4+ and CD8+ cells gave DNA averaging approximately 3 ug.

Before being chosen for sequencing, patients had shown CD8+CD57+ cell expansion by flow cytometry. CDR1 and CDR2 from the germline V gene are GTSNPN and SVGIG (reference sequence). V was cut by 3 bases and J by 1 base, with 9 bases left in between. There are 13 residues in the CDR3. Specimen: sorted CD4+, CD8+, or CD8+CD57+ T cells (not recorded which) from PBMCs. The chain links TRBV30 to TRBJ1-1; D remains ambiguous. The TCR sequence derives from a human donor with aplastic anemia. The CDR3 reads CAWRGKGNTEAFF. CDR3 DNA: TGTGCCTGGAGAGGGAAGGGGAACACTGAAGCTTTCTTT. The variable domain in full, with the rest retrieved from reference TRBV30 and TRBJ1-1, is SQTIHQWPATLVQPVGSPLSLECTVEGTSNPNLYWYRQAAGRGLQLLFYSVGIGQISSEVPQNLSASRPQDRQFILSSKKLLLSDSGFYLCAWRGKGNTEAFFGQGTRLTVV.